This T cell receptor beta chain was identified in a study of shared clonotypes between healthy human individuals. Study at large: Samples came from a couple of female and three male donors aged 18 to 49. Each donor's CD4 naive and CD4 memory cells filled three plates apiece, CD8 naive two, and CD8 memory one.

The germline CDR1 and CDR2 sequences are MDHEN and SYDVKM. The CDR3 spans 13 residues. Trimming took off 5 bases at V and 7 bases at J, with 14 bases between the two ends. Each subset's genomic DNA was shared equally among a number of immunoSEQ plates. The sorted-subset replicate PCRs were given 150 to 250 ng DNA, which is some 29,000 T cell genomes. Produced via immunoSEQ multiplex PCR; TCRdb's table is partial and in-frame only. The sample carries roughly 2.6 million clones, around nine tenths recorded once. This clone came up a few times. The specimen sequenced was naive CD4+ T cells sorted from blood. Subset of the sample: CD45RA+ positively selected. V gene TRBV28 combines with J gene TRBJ1-2, with D possibly matching TRBD1 (6 bases). This sequence was found in a man aged 18 to 35 in good health. CDR3 loop: CASSPQQGFGYTF. CDR3 nucleotide sequence: TGTGCCAGCAGTCCACAACAGGGATTTGGCTACACCTTC.